Listed below are T cell receptor beta chains from one sample, sequenced in a study of shared clonotypes between healthy human individuals. The assay was immunoSEQ multiplex PCR, and TCRdb's table has in-frame clones only and misses some. The table lists 2,500,000 or so clones, just over 90% of them singletons. What was sequenced was naive CD4+ T cells sorted from blood. These receptors originate from a young man in good health. Both conserved end residues are part of each CDR3. A D gene is named only where the DNA matches it firmly. A clone size is listed for some rows: how often the clone was seen (once, few, many), or a class if it is expanded.

V gene	D gene	clone size	J gene	CDR3 DNA	CDR3 protein
TRBV7-9	-	-	TRBJ2-4	TGTGCCAGCAGCTTAGGGACCTTAGCGGCTCGGGACATTCAGTACTTC	CASSLGTLAARDIQYF
TRBV15	-	once	TRBJ1-2	TGTGCCACCAGCAGAGATCGGTGGGGTGGGGAGGCGGCCACCTTC	CATSRDRWGGEAATF
TRBV6-1	-	-	TRBJ1-6	TGTGCCAGCAGTGAAAGGTCAGGTCCTATACCCAATTCACCCCTCCACTTT	CASSERSGPIPNSPLHF
TRBV2	-	-	TRBJ2-1	TGTGCCAGCAGTCCCCCCTCGCGGGCCCATGAGCAGTTCTTC	CASSPPSRAHEQFF
TRBV11-2	TRBD2	-	TRBJ2-5	TGTGCCAGCAGCTCCCGACTAGCGGGGGTGGGGACCCAGTACTTC	CASSSRLAGVGTQYF
TRBV5-1	TRBD1	-	TRBJ2-2	TGCGCCAGCAGCCTGCCAGGGGGAACGAGCGGGGAGCTGTTTTTT	CASSLPGGTSGELFF
TRBV30	TRBD1	-	TRBJ1-5	TGTGCCTGGAGGGGACAGGGGGCGAGTCAGCCCCAGCATTTT	CAWRGQGASQPQHF
TRBV5-4	-	-	TRBJ2-7	TGTGCCAGCAGCGCACCGACTGAGGGCAAGCAGTACTTC	CASSAPTEGKQYF
TRBV18	TRBD2	-	TRBJ2-2	TGTGCCAGCTCGGTGGTCAGCGGGAGGATGAACACCGGGGAGCTGTTTTTT	CASSVVSGRMNTGELFF
TRBV12-5	TRBD1	-	TRBJ1-1	TGTGCTAGTGCCGGACAGGGAATCGGTACTGAAGCTTTCTTT	CASAGQGIGTEAFF
TRBV9	TRBD1	few	TRBJ1-1	TGTGCCAGCACCCTTGACAGGGCAAACACTGAAGCTTTCTTT	CASTLDRANTEAFF
TRBV6-6	TRBD1	-	TRBJ2-3	TGTGCCAGCAGGTCTACAGGGGGTCTTAGCACAGATACGCAGTATTTT	CASRSTGGLSTDTQYF
TRBV19	-	-	TRBJ1-1	TGTGCCAGTAGTGGGGTGACCGAGGGCACTGAAGCTTTCTTT	CASSGVTEGTEAFF
TRBV5-4	TRBD1	-	TRBJ1-2	TGTGCCAGCAGCTCGACAGGGGCCAACTATGGCTACACCTTC	CASSSTGANYGYTF
TRBV7-2	-	-	TRBJ2-1	TGTGCCAGCAGCCCAGCGCGGGGTGAGCAGTTCTTC	CASSPARGEQFF
TRBV7-9	-	-	TRBJ2-1	TGTGCCAGCAGCTTAGCGATGGGGGGGCCCTACAATGAGCAGTTCTTC	CASSLAMGGPYNEQFF
TRBV10-1	TRBD2	once	TRBJ2-7	TGCGCCAGCAGCTCCACGGGACTAGCGGGAGAGCAGTACTTC	CASSSTGLAGEQYF
TRBV5-5	TRBD1	-	TRBJ2-7	TGTGCCAGCAGCTTTACAGGGGTTGGAGAGCAGTACTTC	CASSFTGVGEQYF
TRBV20-1	-	-	TRBJ2-7	TGCAGTGCTATCGACCGCTACGAGCAGTACTTC	CSAIDRYEQYF
TRBV6-1	TRBD2	-	TRBJ2-1	TGTGCCACTGGCCCTTGGACTAGCGTCGATGAGCAGTTCTTC	CATGPWTSVDEQFF
TRBV29-1	-	-	TRBJ2-6	TGCAGCGGCCTAGGGCTTTATGGGGCCAACGTCCTGACTTTC	CSGLGLYGANVLTF
TRBV5-8	-	-	TRBJ1-3	TGTGCCAGCAGCCTTACAGGACTGGACTCTGGAAACACCATATATTTT	CASSLTGLDSGNTIYF
TRBV2	-	-	TRBJ2-3	TGTGCCAGCATGGGGGGGGCGACAGATACGCAGTATTTT	CASMGGATDTQYF
TRBV7-2	TRBD1	-	TRBJ1-3	TGTGCCAGCAGCTCCTCAGGGGGCTCTGGAAACACCATATATTTT	CASSSSGGSGNTIYF
TRBV6-1	-	once	TRBJ1-5	TGTGCCAGCAGTGCGACACTTTCCGAAGGCAATCAGCCCCAGCATTTT	CASSATLSEGNQPQHF
TRBV18	-	-	TRBJ2-5	TGTGCCAGCTCAATCAGGGCGGAGACCCAGTACTTC	CASSIRAETQYF
TRBV5-1	TRBD2	-	TRBJ2-1	TGCGCCAGCAGCTCTGGGGCTAGCGGGGTTAGCGAGCAGTTCTTC	CASSSGASGVSEQFF
TRBV7-2	TRBD1	-	TRBJ2-7	TGTGCCAGCAGGCTCACAGGACAGGGTCCCTACGAGCAGTACTTC	CASRLTGQGPYEQYF
TRBV5-1	TRBD1	-	TRBJ1-3	TGCGCCAGCAGCTTGGAGGGGGACAGGGGAGGAGGAAACACCATATATTTT	CASSLEGDRGGGNTIYF
TRBV7-9	-	-	TRBJ1-2	TGTGCCAGCAGTTACGGGGAAAACTATGGCTACACCTTC	CASSYGENYGYTF
TRBV27	-	-	TRBJ1-5	TGTGCCAGCAGTTTGACCGGGGGAGGGCGGCAGCCCCAGCATTTT	CASSLTGGGRQPQHF
TRBV7-9	-	few	TRBJ1-1	TGTGCCAGCAGCTTAGGGGGTTCCTATGAAGCTTTCTTT	CASSLGGSYEAFF
TRBV28	-	-	TRBJ2-5	TGTGCCAGCACGCAGCCAGTGGGGACCCAGTACTTC	CASTQPVGTQYF
TRBV5-4	TRBD2	-	TRBJ2-3	TGTGCCAGCAGCTTGGGCGGACTAGCGGGAGGAGATACGCAGTATTTT	CASSLGGLAGGDTQYF
TRBV9	-	-	TRBJ2-5	TGTGCCAGCAGCGCGGGGATACAAGAGACCCAGTACTTC	CASSAGIQETQYF
TRBV18	TRBD2	-	TRBJ2-3	TGTGCCAGCTCACCCCGGACTAGCGGGAGTGGGCATACGCAGTATTTT	CASSPRTSGSGHTQYF
TRBV5-1	-	-	TRBJ1-4	TGCGCCAGCAGGGGGGGCGCCCCCTCAACTAATGAAAAACTGTTTTTT	CASRGGAPSTNEKLFF
TRBV2	-	-	TRBJ2-7	TGTGCCAGCAGCGCTGACGGGTACGAGCAGTACTTC	CASSADGYEQYF
TRBV19	TRBD2	-	TRBJ2-2	TGTGCCAGTAGTATTATCGGTGGTTTAGCGGGAGCCGCACGGCGGACCGGGGAGCTGTTTTTT	CASSIIGGLAGAARRTGELFF
TRBV6-5	TRBD1	-	TRBJ1-1	TGTGCCAGCAGTGGGACAGGCGGCACTGAAGCTTTCTTT	CASSGTGGTEAFF
TRBV18	TRBD1	-	TRBJ1-6	TGTGCCAGCTCACGGGAGGGGGCTATTAATTCACCCCTCCACTTT	CASSREGAINSPLHF
TRBV7-9	-	-	TRBJ1-4	TGTGCCAGCAGCTCATCCGGGACGTACTTTGAAAAACTGTTTTTT	CASSSSGTYFEKLFF
TRBV6-5	-	once	TRBJ2-7	TGTGCCAGCACTTCCAGGGGGGTTAGGGAGCAGTACTTC	CASTSRGVREQYF
TRBV27	TRBD2	-	TRBJ2-7	TGTGCCAGCAGTTCATCGGGACTAGCGGGATCCGGGTACGAGCAGTACTTC	CASSSSGLAGSGYEQYF
TRBV5-1	-	-	TRBJ1-4	TGCGCCAGCAGCCCCCTCCCTAATGAAAAACTGTTTTTT	CASSPLPNEKLFF
TRBV10-2	-	-	TRBJ2-3	TGCGCCAGCAGTGAGTCACTAATCACAGATACGCAGTATTTT	CASSESLITDTQYF
TRBV6-1	-	-	TRBJ2-7	TGTGCCAGCAGCCTCGAGCATTCCTACGAGCAGTACTTC	CASSLEHSYEQYF
TRBV19	TRBD1	once	TRBJ2-3	TGTGCCAGTAGTTCCCCGACAGGGGTAGGACTAACAGATACGCAGTATTTT	CASSSPTGVGLTDTQYF
TRBV5-1	-	-	TRBJ1-2	TGCGCCAGCAGCAGCCCTAACAGGGACTATGGCTACACCTTC	CASSSPNRDYGYTF
TRBV25-1	-	-	TRBJ2-1	TGTGCCAGCAGTGCGGGAGGGACAGGGAGCCATGAGCAGTTCTTC	CASSAGGTGSHEQFF
TRBV9	TRBD1	-	TRBJ2-1	TGTGCCAGCAGCGTAGTGGACAGGGGGTCATTCAAGCAGTTCTTC	CASSVVDRGSFKQFF
TRBV5-4	-	-	TRBJ2-6	TGTGCCAGCAGCTTAGAGAGCTCTGGGGCCAACGTCCTGACTTTC	CASSLESSGANVLTF
TRBV5-4	TRBD1	-	TRBJ2-2	TGTGCCAGCAGCACGGGACAGGGGTACACCGGGGAGCTGTTTTTT	CASSTGQGYTGELFF
TRBV7-2	TRBD1	-	TRBJ1-5	TGTGCCAGCAGCTTTGCCGGGACAGCCTACCTCAATCAGCCCCAGCATTTT	CASSFAGTAYLNQPQHF
TRBV6-1	TRBD1	-	TRBJ2-1	TGTGCCAGCATGGGGGACAGGGCAGGCCGCAATGAGCAGTTCTTC	CASMGDRAGRNEQFF
TRBV13	TRBD2	-	TRBJ2-5	TGTGCCAGCAGCTTAGCCAGCGGGAGGGTCGCAGAGACCCAGTACTTC	CASSLASGRVAETQYF
TRBV5-1	-	-	TRBJ2-3	TGCGCCAGCAGCTTGGGCGGGGATAGCACAGATACGCAGTATTTT	CASSLGGDSTDTQYF